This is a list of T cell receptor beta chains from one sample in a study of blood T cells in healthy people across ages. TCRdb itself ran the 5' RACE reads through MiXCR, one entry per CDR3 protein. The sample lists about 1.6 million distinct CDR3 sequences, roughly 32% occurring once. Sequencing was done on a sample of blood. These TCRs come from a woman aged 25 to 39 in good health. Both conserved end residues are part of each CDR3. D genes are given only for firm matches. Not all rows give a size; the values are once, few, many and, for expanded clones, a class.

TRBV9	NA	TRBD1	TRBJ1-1	CASSVGGGTGRGTEAFF	TGTGCCAGCAGCGTAGGGGGGGGGACAGGGAGAGGAACTGAAGCTTTCTTT
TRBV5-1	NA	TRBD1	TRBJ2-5	CASTLLTGVETQYF	TGCGCCAGCACTCTTCTGACAGGGGTCGAGACCCAGTACTTC
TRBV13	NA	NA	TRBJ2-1	CASGTGTQYNEQFF	TGTGCCAGCGGGACCGGGACTCAGTACAATGAGCAGTTCTTC
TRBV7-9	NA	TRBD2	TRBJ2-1	CASTTQPGTSGRAMNEQFF	TGTGCCAGCACCACTCAACCGGGGACTAGCGGGAGGGCCATGAATGAGCAGTTCTTC
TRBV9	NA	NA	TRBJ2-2	CASSVASGTGELFF	TGTGCCAGCAGCGTAGCTTCAGGGACCGGGGAGCTGTTTTTT
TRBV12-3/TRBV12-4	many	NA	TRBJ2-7	CASTLEAEQYF	TGTGCCAGCACCCTCGAGGCCGAGCAGTACTTC
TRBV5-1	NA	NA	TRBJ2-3	CASRRAPRTDTQYF	TGCGCCAGCAGGAGGGCGCCCCGGACAGATACGCAGTATTTT
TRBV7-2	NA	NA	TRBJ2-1	CASSLSGSAGGEQFF	TGTGCCAGCAGCTTATCTGGATCAGCGGGCGGCGAGCAGTTCTTC
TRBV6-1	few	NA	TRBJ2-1	CATDSYNEQFF	TGTGCCACCGACTCCTACAATGAGCAGTTCTTC
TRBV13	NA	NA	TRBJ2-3	CASSATRDLYTDTQYF	TGTGCCAGCAGCGCCACCCGGGACCTATACACAGATACGCAGTATTTT
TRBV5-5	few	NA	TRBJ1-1	CASSWPGNKGTEAFF	TGTGCCAGCAGCTGGCCGGGGAACAAGGGCACTGAAGCTTTCTTT
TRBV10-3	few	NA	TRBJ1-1	CAISESPAAFAFF	TGTGCCATCAGTGAGTCCCCGGCAGCATTTGCTTTCTTT
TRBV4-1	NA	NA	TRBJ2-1	CASSQVGGCNGQFF	TGCGCCAGCAGCCAAGTGGGGGGCTGCAATGGGCAGTTCTTC
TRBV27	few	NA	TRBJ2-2	CASSFFVGIAGELFF	TGTGCCAGCAGTTTTTTCGTTGGTATAGCCGGGGAGCTGTTTTTT
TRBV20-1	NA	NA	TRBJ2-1	CSARGPRNDGQFF	TGCAGTGCTAGAGGCCCTCGTAACGATGGGCAGTTCTTC
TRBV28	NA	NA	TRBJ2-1	CASRGLARGASEQFF	TGTGCCAGCAGGGGGCTAGCTAGAGGTGCGAGTGAGCAGTTCTTC
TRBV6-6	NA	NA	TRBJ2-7	CASTMAGPSSYEQYF	TGTGCCAGCACCATGGCAGGGCCTTCTTCCTACGAGCAGTACTTC
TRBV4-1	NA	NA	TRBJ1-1	CASSPGRGPKAFF	TGCGCCAGCAGCCCCGGACGGGGGCCTAAAGCTTTCTTT
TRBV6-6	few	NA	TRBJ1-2	CASSFREGVNGYTF	TGTGCCAGCAGTTTCAGGGAAGGGGTGAATGGCTACACCTTC
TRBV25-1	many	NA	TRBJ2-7	CASSFQGTSYEQYF	TGTGCCAGCAGTTTTCAGGGGACTTCATACGAGCAGTACTTC